The clone carrying this T cell receptor beta chain was observed at least ten times. Antigen specificity is unknown. Whenever a sequencing run was performed, it yielded over 180 million TCR-beta sequences from 15-18 subjects. TCRdb redid the calling of the 5' RACE reads with MiXCR, one entry per CDR3 protein. The sample holds about 120,000 distinct CDR3 sequences, roughly 3.2% seen once. Trimming stripped 0 bases from V and 6 bases from J, with 13 bases between. CDR1 and CDR2 from the germline V gene are SGHRS and YFSETQ. This CDR3 is built from 15 residues. This sample was included in a study of neurological immune-mediated disorders. Study-wide results and limits: HTLV-1-associated myelopathy displayed the greatest TCR clonal expansion, and multiple sclerosis exhibited the smallest, lower than that of healthy controls.

The receptor was isolated from a woman between 25 and 40 years old with multiple sclerosis. The source material was PBMCs. The chain joins TRBV5-1 to TRBJ2-1; D is perhaps TRBD2 (6 bases). This CDR3 is CASSLGPSGGNEQFF. The DNA of the CDR3 is TGCGCCAGCAGCTTGGGGCCCTCCGGGGGCAATGAGCAGTTCTTC.